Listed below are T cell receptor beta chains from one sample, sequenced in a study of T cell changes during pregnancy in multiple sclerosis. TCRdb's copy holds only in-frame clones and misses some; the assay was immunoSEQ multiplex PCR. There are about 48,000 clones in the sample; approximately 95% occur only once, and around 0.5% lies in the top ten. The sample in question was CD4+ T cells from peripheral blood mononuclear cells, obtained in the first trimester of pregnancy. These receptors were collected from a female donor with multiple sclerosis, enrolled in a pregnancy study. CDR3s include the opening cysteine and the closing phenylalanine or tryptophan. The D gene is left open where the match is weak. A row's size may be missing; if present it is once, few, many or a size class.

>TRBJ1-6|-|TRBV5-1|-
TGCGCCAGCAGCTTGGAGGCGGTCTCCTATAATTCACCCCTCCACTTT
CASSLEAVSYNSPLHF
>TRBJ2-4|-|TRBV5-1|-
TGCGCCAGCAGCCCTGGGGGTGGACAGCACGGTGTTGACTTC
CASSPGGGQHGVDF
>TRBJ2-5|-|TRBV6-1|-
TGTGCCAGCAGTGAAGGCCTGGGAGTAACCAGCCAAGAGACCCAGTACTTC
CASSEGLGVTSQETQYF
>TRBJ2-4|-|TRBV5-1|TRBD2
TGCGCCAGCAGCTTGGTTCAGAGCGGGGGGGTGAAAGTCAAAAACATTCAGTACTTC
CASSLVQSGGVKVKNIQYF
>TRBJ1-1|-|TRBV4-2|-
TGTGCCAGCAGCCAAGATCGGGACTTAAACACTAAAGCTTTCTTT
CASSQDRDLNTKAFF
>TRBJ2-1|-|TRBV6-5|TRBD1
TGTGCCAGCAGTTACTCCTACAGGGGCAATGAGCAGTTCTTC
CASSYSYRGNEQFF
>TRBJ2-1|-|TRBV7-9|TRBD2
TGTGCCAGCAGCCCACCTAGCGGGGGGGTCTACAATGAGCAGTTCTTC
CASSPPSGGVYNEQFF
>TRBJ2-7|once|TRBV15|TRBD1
TGTGCCACCAGCTTCGACCGGGACAGAGCCTACGAGCAGTACTTC
CATSFDRDRAYEQYF
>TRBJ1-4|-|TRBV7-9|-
TGTGCCAGCAGCCCCCGGGGGGGCGCAACTAATGAAAAACTGTTTTTT
CASSPRGGATNEKLFF
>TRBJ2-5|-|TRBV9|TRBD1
TGTGCCAGCAGCCCTTCGACAGGGGGAAAGGAGACCCAGTACTTC
CASSPSTGGKETQYF
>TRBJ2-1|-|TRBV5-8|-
TGTGCCAGCAGCTCTATACGGGACACCAACTCACCATGGAATGAGCAGTTCTTC
CASSSIRDTNSPWNEQFF
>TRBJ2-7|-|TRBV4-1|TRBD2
TGCGCCAGCAGCCAAGATAAGGGGCGGGGGGCACCTTCCTACGAGCAGTACTTC
CASSQDKGRGAPSYEQYF
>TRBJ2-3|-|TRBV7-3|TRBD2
TGTGCCAGCAGCTTAAGCGGGGGGGCCACAGATACGCAGTATTTT
CASSLSGGATDTQYF
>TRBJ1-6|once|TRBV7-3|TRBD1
TGTGCCAGCAGGGGACAGCCTAATTCACCCCTCCACTTT
CASRGQPNSPLHF
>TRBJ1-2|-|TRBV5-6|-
TGTGCCAGCAGCTTGAAGGGAGCGTTCTATGGCTACACCTTC
CASSLKGAFYGYTF
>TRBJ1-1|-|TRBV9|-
TGTGCCAGCAGCGTTTTTATGAACACTGAAGCTTTCTTT
CASSVFMNTEAFF
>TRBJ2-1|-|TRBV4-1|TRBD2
TGCGCCAGCAGCCCGCCGACTAGCGGGGTAACCAATGAGCAGTTCTTC
CASSPPTSGVTNEQFF
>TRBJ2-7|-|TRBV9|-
TGTGCCAGCAGCGTGGTGGATCAGGAATTGGGTGAGCAGTACTTC
CASSVVDQELGEQYF
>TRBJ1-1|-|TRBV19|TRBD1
TGTGCCAGTAGTCCCCGGACAGGGGGCAACACTGAAGCTTTCTTT
CASSPRTGGNTEAFF
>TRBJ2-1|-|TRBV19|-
TGTGCCAGTACTGGGGGGGCGAGGAATGAGCAGTTCTTC
CASTGGARNEQFF
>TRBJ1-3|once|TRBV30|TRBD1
TGTGCCTGGAGTGGTGGGACAGTTGAAACTGGAAACACCATATATTTT
CAWSGGTVETGNTIYF
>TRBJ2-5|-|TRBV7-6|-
TGTGCCAGCAGCTTAGCTGCGGAGACCCAGTACTTC
CASSLAAETQYF
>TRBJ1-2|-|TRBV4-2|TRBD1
TGTGCCAGCAGCCAATTCGAGACAGGGGGTTTGTACGGCTACACCTTC
CASSQFETGGLYGYTF
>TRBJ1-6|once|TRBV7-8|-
TGTGCCAGCAGCTTAGCCCCTGGCGGCGGGGGTTCACCCCTCCACTTT
CASSLAPGGGGSPLHF
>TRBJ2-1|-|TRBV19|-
TGTGCCAGTGGACTTGTAACGTCTGGTGAGCAGTTCTTC
CASGLVTSGEQFF
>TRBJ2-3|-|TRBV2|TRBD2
TGTGCCAGCAGTTCCAGCGGGGCCTACACAGATACGCAGTATTTT
CASSSSGAYTDTQYF
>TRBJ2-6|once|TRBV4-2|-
TGTGCCAGCAGCCAAGGGTCGACTTACTCTGGGGCCAACGTCCTGACTTTC
CASSQGSTYSGANVLTF
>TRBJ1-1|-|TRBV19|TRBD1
TGTGCCAGTAGTATAGACGGCAGGGGGCTTGCTGAAGCTTTCTTT
CASSIDGRGLAEAFF
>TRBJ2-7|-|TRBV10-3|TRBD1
TGTGCCATCAGTGAGAACAGGGGACATGAGCAGTACTTC
CAISENRGHEQYF
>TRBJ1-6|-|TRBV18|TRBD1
TGTGCCAGCTCACGACTCCCGGGACAGGGGGCAGCGTCACCCCTCCACTTT
CASSRLPGQGAASPLHF
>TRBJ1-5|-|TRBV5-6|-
TGTGCCAGCAGCTTGGACAGGGCAAATCAGCCCCAGCATTTT
CASSLDRANQPQHF
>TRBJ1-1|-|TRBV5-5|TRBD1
TGTGCCAGCAGCCGCGTCCCGGGACAGGTAATGAACACTGAAGCTTTCTTT
CASSRVPGQVMNTEAFF
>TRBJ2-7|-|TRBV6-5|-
TGTGCCAGCAGGTACCGGAGCTCAGACGAGCAGTACTTC
CASRYRSSDEQYF
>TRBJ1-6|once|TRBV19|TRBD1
TGTGCCAGTAGGAGACAGGGTGCCTATAATTCACCCCTCCACTTT
CASRRQGAYNSPLHF
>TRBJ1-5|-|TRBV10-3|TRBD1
TGTGCCATCAGTGACGCAGGGGGCGGTCGCAATCAGCCCCAGCATTTT
CAISDAGGGRNQPQHF
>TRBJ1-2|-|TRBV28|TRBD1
TGTGCCAGCAGTTTAGGGACAGCTAACTATGGCTACACCTTC
CASSLGTANYGYTF
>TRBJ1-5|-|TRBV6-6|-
TGTGCCAGCAACATAAGGGGAGGCCAGCCCCAGCATTTT
CASNIRGGQPQHF
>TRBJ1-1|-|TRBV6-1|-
TGTGCCAGCAGTGTAATGACAGGCACTGAAGCTTTCTTT
CASSVMTGTEAFF
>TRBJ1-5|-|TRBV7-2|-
TGTGCCAGCAGCCCTGGGGCAGGGGCAGTGGTTCAGCCCCAGCATTTT
CASSPGAGAVVQPQHF
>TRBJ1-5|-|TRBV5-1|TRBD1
TGCGCCAGCGCCCCGGGCCAAGGGGGCGATCAGCCCCAGCATTTT
CASAPGQGGDQPQHF
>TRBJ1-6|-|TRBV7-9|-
TGTGCCAGCAGCTTAGATCAGGGGAGTTCACCCCTCCACTTT
CASSLDQGSSPLHF
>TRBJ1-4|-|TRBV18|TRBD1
TGTGCCAGCTCACCGGGGACAGGGGCTAATGAAAAACTGTTTTTT
CASSPGTGANEKLFF
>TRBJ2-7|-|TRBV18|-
TGTGCCAGCTCACCTCCGATGAGCTACGAGCAGTACTTC
CASSPPMSYEQYF
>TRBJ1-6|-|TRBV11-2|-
TGTGCCAGCAGCTTTGAGGCAGGGAGGGGCCCACCCCTCCACTTT
CASSFEAGRGPPLHF
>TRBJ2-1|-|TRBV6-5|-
TGTGCCAGCAGTTACGGCTCACTAGCTGAGCAGTTCTTC
CASSYGSLAEQFF
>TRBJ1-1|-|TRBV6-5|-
TGTGCCAGCAGTTACCGGCGGGGGAACACTGAAGCTTTCTTT
CASSYRRGNTEAFF
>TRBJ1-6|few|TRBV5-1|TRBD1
TGCGCCAGCAGCGCCGGCGGACAGGGGAGAAATTCACCCCTCCACTTT
CASSAGGQGRNSPLHF
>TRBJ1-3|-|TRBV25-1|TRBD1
TGTGCCAGCAGTGAATCGACAGGGCGGGAAAACACCATATATTTT
CASSESTGRENTIYF
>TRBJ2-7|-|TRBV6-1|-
TGTGCCAGCAGACTGGTTCGGTTCTTCGACGAGCAGTACTTC
CASRLVRFFDEQYF
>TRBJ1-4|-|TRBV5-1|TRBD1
TGCGCCAGCAGCTTGGAGGGGACAGGGAATGAAAAACTGTTTTTT
CASSLEGTGNEKLFF